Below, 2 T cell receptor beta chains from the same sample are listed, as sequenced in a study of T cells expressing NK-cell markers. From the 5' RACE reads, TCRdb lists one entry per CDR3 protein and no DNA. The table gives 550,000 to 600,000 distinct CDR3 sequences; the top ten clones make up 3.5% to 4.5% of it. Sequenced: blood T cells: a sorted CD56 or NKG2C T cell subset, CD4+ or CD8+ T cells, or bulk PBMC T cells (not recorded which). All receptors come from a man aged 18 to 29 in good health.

CDR3: CASSYSDLVTGELFF. This chain joins TRBV6-5 and TRBJ2-2. Germline V gene sequence: CDR1 MNHEY, CDR2 SVGAGI. There are 15 residues in the CDR3.

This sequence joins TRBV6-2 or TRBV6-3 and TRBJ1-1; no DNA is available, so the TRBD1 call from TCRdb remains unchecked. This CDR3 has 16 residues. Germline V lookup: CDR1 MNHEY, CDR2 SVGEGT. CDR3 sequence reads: CASSPRDRGTGTEAFF.